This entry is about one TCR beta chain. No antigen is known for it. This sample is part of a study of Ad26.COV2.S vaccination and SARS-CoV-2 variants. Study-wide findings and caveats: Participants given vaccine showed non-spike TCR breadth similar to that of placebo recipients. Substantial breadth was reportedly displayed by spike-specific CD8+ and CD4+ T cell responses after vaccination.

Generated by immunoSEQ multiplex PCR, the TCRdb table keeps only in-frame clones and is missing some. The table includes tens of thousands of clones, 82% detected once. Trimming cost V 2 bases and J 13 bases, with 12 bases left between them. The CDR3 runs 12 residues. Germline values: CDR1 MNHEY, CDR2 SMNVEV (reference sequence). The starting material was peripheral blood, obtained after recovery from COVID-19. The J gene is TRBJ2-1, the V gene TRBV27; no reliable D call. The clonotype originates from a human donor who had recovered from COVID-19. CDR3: CASSLPGRDQFF. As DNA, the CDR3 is TGTGCCAGCAGTTTACCGGGTAGGGATCAGTTCTTC.